These 26 T cell receptor beta chains were sequenced from one sample in a study of technical replicates of blood from a handful of donors. Measured with immunoSEQ multiplex PCR; TCRdb has only the in-frame clones, and not every one. The sample lists 65,000 to 85,000 clones, 98% occurring once. The sequencing input was T cells isolated from PBMCs. These receptors were obtained from a human donor in good health.

The rearrangement links TRBV6-5 to TRBJ2-7; no clear D. V lost 2 bases and J lost 3, with 14 bases in between. The CDR3 consists of 15 residues. Germline CDR1 and CDR2: MNHEY and SVGAGI. This chain's CDR3 is CASSYNGYYGYEQYF. The CDR3 DNA reads as TGTGCCAGCAGTTACAACGGGTATTATGGCTACGAGCAGTACTTC.

The rearrangement joins TRBV7-8 to TRBJ2-3, with D possibly matching TRBD1 (7 bases). Germline loops: CDR1 SGHVS, CDR2 FQNEAQ. The CDR3 totals 16 residues. V gave up 5 bases and J gave up 4 bases, with 19 bases separating them. CDR3 sequence reads: CASSPLGQGGADTQYF. For the CDR3, the DNA is TGTGCCAGCAGCCCCCTGGGGCAGGGGGGCGCAGATACGCAGTATTTT.

J is TRBJ1-1 and V is TRBV6-1, with a possible D match to TRBD1 (5 bases). The germline V gene has CDR1 MNHNS and CDR2 SASEGT. The V end was cut by 0 bases, the J end by 1 base, with 9 bases between. The CDR3 covers 15 residues. CDR3 amino acids: CASSEAGGGNTEAFF. The CDR3 DNA follows: TGTGCCAGCAGTGAAGCGGGCGGGGGGAACACTGAAGCTTTCTTT.

This clone was counted a single time. The chain uses TRBV4-1 and TRBJ2-1; 11 nucleotides align to TRBD2. The CDR3 is made up of 13 amino acids. J gave up 7 bases and V 6 bases, and 2 bases lay outside the gene matches. Germline loops: CDR1 MGHRA, CDR2 YSYEKL. CDR3: CASRLAGENEQFF. CDR3 coding DNA: TGCGCCAGCAGACTAGCGGGAGAAAATGAGCAGTTCTTC.

V usage is TRBV9 and J usage is TRBJ2-1, with TRBD2 matching 10 bases. This CDR3 region has 17 residues. Germline V gene data show CDR1 as SGDLS and CDR2 as YYNGEE. The ends lost 4 bases at V and 10 bases at J; junction bases unmatched: 17. CDR3 protein: CASSIRQGAGGPQEQFF. CDR3 in DNA: TGTGCCAGCAGCATACGACAGGGAGCGGGAGGGCCACAGGAGCAGTTCTTC.

This chain joins TRBV28 and TRBJ2-1, with 16 bases identical to TRBD2. The junction had 4 bases not matched to a gene; V was cut back by 2 bases and J by 0 bases. This CDR3 contains 19 residues. CDR1 and CDR2 from the germline V gene are MDHEN and SYDVKM. CDR3 DNA sequence: TGTGCCAGCAGTTTAAGGGGACTAGCGGGAGGGAGCTCCTACAATGAGCAGTTCTTC. Translated, it gives CASSLRGLAGGSSYNEQFF.

This sequence joins TRBV28 and TRBJ1-4, with a tentative D call TRBD1 (5 bases). Germline CDR1 is MDHEN and CDR2 is SYDVKM. Trimming left V 7 bases short and J 1 base short, with 19 bases between. This CDR3 contains 17 residues. The CDR3 nucleotides are TGTGCCAGCAAAAACTGGGGCCGTGGGATAACTAATGAAAAACTGTTTTTT. The encoded protein is CASKNWGRGITNEKLFF.

The CDR3 sequence: CSVGNYEQYF. The CDR3 region has the DNA TGCAGTGTCGGGAACTACGAGCAGTACTTC. The chain employs TRBV20-1 and TRBJ2-7; TRBD2 might be the D (5 bases). CDR1 is DFQATT, CDR2 SNEGSKA, per germline (reference sequence). The CDR3 sequence is 10 residues long. V lost 7 bases and J 3 bases, leaving 7 bases between the germline ends.

The chain couples TRBV27 to TRBJ2-1; TRBD2 agrees at 10 bases. J was trimmed by 7 bases and V by 3 bases; bases with no gene match: 15. The CDR3 loop spans 18 amino acids. The germline V gene has CDR1 MNHEY and CDR2 SMNVEV (reference sequence). This CDR3 reads CASSLYSLKREGLNEQFF. The CDR3 nucleotides are TGTGCCAGCAGTTTGTACTCCCTAAAGCGGGAGGGCCTAAATGAGCAGTTCTTC.

The count of this clone is one. J is TRBJ2-3 and V is TRBV28; TRBD2 agrees at 8 bases. The ends lost 7 bases at V and 3 bases at J; junction bases unmatched: 9. CDR1 and CDR2 from the germline V gene are MDHEN and SYDVKM. The CDR3 consists of 15 residues. The CDR3 reads CASNLSAGGTDTQYF. The CDR3 nucleotides are TGTGCCAGCAATTTGTCGGCGGGAGGAACAGATACGCAGTATTTT.

The chain employs TRBV30 and TRBJ2-5; TRBD1 aligns across 9 bases. Germline V gives CDR1 GTSNPN, CDR2 SVGIG (reference sequence). This CDR3 region has 14 residues. V lost 0 bases to trimming and J lost 4 bases; unmatched junction nucleotides: 3. The CDR3 region has the DNA TGTGCCTGGAGTGTAGGGACAGGGCGAGAGACCCAGTACTTC. This sequence encodes CAWSVGTGRETQYF.

This clone was seen a handful of times. This chain uses TRBV11-2 with TRBJ2-7; D is undetermined. This CDR3 region has 13 residues. V lost 3 bases to trimming and J lost 4 bases, with 10 bases between them. Germline V gene sequence: CDR1 SGHAT, CDR2 FQNNGV. In nucleotides, the CDR3 is TGTGCCAGCAGCTTGGCCACAGAGTACGAGCAGTACTTC. Protein product: CASSLATEYEQYF.

V and J are TRBV7-2 and TRBJ2-1, with D perhaps matching TRBD2 (5 bases). The V end was cut by 1 base, the J end by 6 bases, with 7 bases between. From germline, CDR1 is SGHTA and CDR2 FQGNSA. This CDR3 comprises 13 residues. The CDR3 is CASSLGRPNEQFF. In DNA, the CDR3 is TGTGCCAGCAGCTTAGGGAGGCCCAATGAGCAGTTCTTC.

The chain couples TRBV14 to TRBJ2-1; the D is unclear. Trimming took 4 bases from V and 3 from J, leaving 13 bases between them. CDR1 is SGHDN and CDR2 is FVKESK in the germline V gene. The CDR3 totals 15 residues. The CDR3 reads CASSPPSVYYNEQFF. CDR3 sequence (DNA): TGTGCCAGCAGCCCCCCATCGGTCTACTACAATGAGCAGTTCTTC.

The chain links TRBV19 to TRBJ1-3; maybe TRBD1 (6 bases). CDR3 size: 15 residues. The ends were cut back, 3 bases at V and 4 bases at J, with 13 bases in the middle. The germline V gene encodes CDR1 LNHDA and CDR2 SQIVND (reference sequence). The CDR3 DNA is TGTGCCAGTAGTATTGCGGGGGCGATCGGAAACACCATATATTTT. Protein: CASSIAGAIGNTIYF.

V is TRBV7-9 and J is TRBJ2-3; a weak D match, TRBD2 (5 bases). CDR3 length: 12 residues. Per the germline V gene, CDR1 is SEHNR and CDR2 is FQNEAQ (reference sequence). V was shortened by 7 bases and J by 2 bases, with 7 bases between the two germline ends. In DNA, the CDR3 is TGTGCCAGCATCGACTACACAGATACGCAGTATTTT. Translating gives CASIDYTDTQYF.

V usage is TRBV4-1 and J usage is TRBJ1-2; 7 bases are a match to TRBD1. This CDR3 comprises 13 residues. Per the germline V gene, CDR1 is MGHRA and CDR2 is YSYEKL. The trim removed 4 bases at V and 7 bases at J, leaving 6 bases unmatched. CDR3 sequence: CASSLRGQGGYTF. CDR3 nucleotides: TGCGCCAGCAGCCTAAGGGGGCAGGGTGGCTACACCTTC.

The genes are TRBV4-1 and TRBJ2-3; the match to TRBD2 covers 12 bases. This CDR3 contains 15 residues. Unmatched junction bases numbered 6, after V lost 1 base and J lost 10 bases. The germline gives CDR1 MGHRA, CDR2 YSYEKL. The CDR3 bases are TGCGCCAGCAGCCAAGGGGTTCTAGCGGGGGGGGCGCAGTATTTT. It specifies CASSQGVLAGGAQYF.

This chain links TRBV5-1 with TRBJ2-2, with D possibly matching TRBD1 (5 bases). Germline CDR1 reads SGHRS; CDR2 reads YFSETQ. This CDR3 is 12 amino acids long. Trimming stripped 2 bases from V and 9 bases from J, with 8 bases between. The DNA for the CDR3 is TGCGCCAGCAGCTTTAGGGGCAGGGAGCTGTTTTTT. Its protein product is CASSFRGRELFF.

The chain combines TRBV9 with TRBJ2-1; 10 bases agree with TRBD2. The trim removed 0 bases at V and 8 bases at J, leaving 8 bases unmatched. The CDR3 runs 16 residues. Germline V lookup: CDR1 SGDLS, CDR2 YYNGEE. The CDR3 DNA reads TGTGCCAGCAGCGTAGCCCTAGCGGGAGCGAGGTATGAGCAGTTCTTC. This encodes CASSVALAGARYEQFF.

The rearrangement uses TRBV5-1 and TRBJ2-1; a weak D match, TRBD2 (6 bases). V lost 0 bases to trimming and J lost 6 bases, with 16 bases between them. The CDR3 length is 16 residues. The germline V gene has CDR1 SGHRS and CDR2 YFSETQ. CDR3 loop: CASSLEAGSYPNEQFF. CDR3 bases: TGCGCCAGCAGCTTGGAGGCGGGGTCCTACCCCAATGAGCAGTTCTTC. Together with reference TRBV5-1 and TRBJ2-1, the CDR3 gives the full variable domain: KAGVTQTPRYLIKTRGQQVTLSCSPISGHRSVSWYQQTPGQGLQFLFEYFSETQRNKGNFPGRFSGRQFSNSRSEMNVSTLELGDSALYLCASSLEAGSYPNEQFFGPGTRLTVL.

The chain employs TRBV5-1 and TRBJ2-3, with D maybe TRBD1 (7 bases). This CDR3 is built from 17 residues. Per the germline V gene, CDR1 is SGHRS and CDR2 is YFSETQ. Deletions cut 2 bases from V and 2 bases from J, with 18 bases between. The CDR3 sequence: CASSLVAGGHPTDTQYF. Here the CDR3 DNA reads TGCGCCAGCAGCTTAGTAGCAGGGGGGCACCCCACAGATACGCAGTATTTT.

This chain connects TRBV2 to TRBJ2-1; D is ambiguous. The germline V gene encodes CDR1 SNHLY and CDR2 FYNNEI. This CDR3 has 10 amino acids. Trimming removed 8 bases at V and 9 bases at J, with 8 bases between. The CDR3 loop reads CASGFPEQFF. CDR3 nucleotide sequence: TGTGCCAGCGGCTTTCCTGAGCAGTTCTTC.

This sequence joins TRBV5-1 and TRBJ2-7; maybe TRBD2 (7 bases). V was pared by 3 bases and J by 5 bases, with 15 bases between. The CDR3 totals 14 residues. Germline V gene data show CDR1 as SGHRS and CDR2 as YFSETQ. The CDR3, as DNA: TGCGCCAGCAGCTCCCTAGGGGGGGGCAACGAGCAGTACTTC. It codes for CASSSLGGGNEQYF.

The chain combines TRBV10-1 with TRBJ1-1, with 7 bases matching TRBD1. This CDR3 is 17 amino acids long. The J segment lost 3 bases and the V segment lost 2 bases, leaving 12 bases of the junction unmatched. From germline, CDR1 is WNHNN and CDR2 SYGVQD (reference sequence). CDR3 nucleotides: TGCGCCAGCAGTGAGCGGAGGGTCGGGACAGCACACACTGAAGCTTTCTTT. Amino acid sequence: CASSERRVGTAHTEAFF.

This chain links TRBV6-1 with TRBJ2-7; tentative D call: TRBD1 (5 bases). The CDR3 covers 14 residues. Germline V gene sequence: CDR1 MNHNS, CDR2 SASEGT. V lost 7 bases and J lost 2, with 15 bases in between. CDR3 sequence reads: CASIFPDSPYEQYF. The CDR3 coding sequence is TGTGCCAGCATTTTTCCCGACAGCCCCTACGAGCAGTACTTC.